The 30 T cell receptor beta chains presented below share a single source sample, sequenced in a study of OX40 agonist ivuxolimab in advanced cancers. The method was immunoSEQ multiplex PCR; TCRdb's version includes in-frame clones alone and lacks a portion of them. The table has about 68,000 clones, about 91% seen once. The material sequenced was CD4+ or CD8+ T cells sorted from blood, taken in a trial of the OX40 agonist ivuxolimab. These receptor sequences come from an adult with an advanced solid tumor such as melanoma, head and neck, liver or kidney cancer.

In DNA, the CDR3 is TGTGCCAGCTCCACCTTGTCTCCGAGCTCCTACAATGAGCAGTTCTTC. It is translated as CASSTLSPSSYNEQFF. V is TRBV18 and J is TRBJ2-1; D is unclear. The CDR3 runs 16 residues. Per the germline V gene, CDR1 is KGHSH and CDR2 is LQKENI. V lost 6 bases and J lost 0, with 15 bases in between.

This clone has a handful of counts. The DNA of the CDR3 is TGTGCCAGCAGTATAAGGGGGCAGCGCGATGAGCAGTTCTTC. Its protein is CASSIRGQRDEQFF. The rearrangement links TRBV27 to TRBJ2-1, with TRBD1 identical over 7 bases. The CDR3 runs 14 residues. After removal of 5 bases from V and 8 bases from J, the junction contained 9 bases not matched to a gene. Germline values: CDR1 MNHEY, CDR2 SMNVEV (reference sequence).

This sequence joins TRBV19 and TRBJ1-2; maybe TRBD1 (6 bases). The CDR3 totals 13 residues. V was cut by 5 bases and J by 4 bases, with 11 bases left in between. Germline CDR1 reads LNHDA; CDR2 reads SQIVND (reference sequence). The CDR3 loop is CASSSTGTYGYTF. CDR3 DNA sequence: TGTGCCAGTAGTTCCACAGGGACCTATGGCTACACCTTC.

The chain uses TRBV14 and TRBJ2-1, with D maybe TRBD2 (5 bases). The germline gives CDR1 SGHDN, CDR2 FVKESK. V dropped 4 bases and J dropped 9 bases, with 7 bases sitting between them. The CDR3 consists of 11 residues. The CDR3 sequence is CASSPGGEQFF. DNA for the CDR3: TGTGCCAGCAGCCCCGGAGGTGAGCAGTTCTTC. The whole variable domain, remainder taken from reference TRBV14 and TRBJ2-1, is EAGVTQFPSHSVIEKGQTVTLRCDPISGHDNLYWYRRVMGKEIKFLLHFVKESKQDESGMPNNRFLAERTGGTYSTLKVQPAELEDSGVYFCASSPGGEQFFGPGTRLTVL.

This sequence joins TRBV14 and TRBJ1-3; D uncertain. CDR3 length equals 17 residues. Germline V gives CDR1 SGHDN, CDR2 FVKESK. Trimming took off 1 base at V and 0 bases at J, with 13 bases between the two ends. The CDR3 loop is CASSQVRLPSSGNTIYF. CDR3 nucleotides: TGTGCCAGCAGCCAAGTGCGCTTACCGAGCTCTGGAAACACCATATATTTT.

The V and J genes are TRBV11-3 and TRBJ2-3; D not resolved. This CDR3 has 13 residues. CDR1 and CDR2 (germline): SGHNT, YENEEA. Trimming took off 0 bases at V and 3 bases at J, with 4 bases between the two ends. The CDR3: CASSLDGTDTQYF. CDR3 coding DNA: TGTGCCAGCAGCTTAGACGGGACAGATACGCAGTATTTT. The full variable domain, its missing parts supplied by reference TRBV11-3 and TRBJ2-3, is EAGVVQSPRYKIIEKKQPVAFWCNPISGHNTLYWYLQNLGQGPELLIRYENEEAVDDSQLPKDRFSAERLKGVDSTLKIQPAELGDSAVYLCASSLDGTDTQYFGPGTRLTVL.

V usage is TRBV6-1 and J usage is TRBJ1-1; D is uncertain. Trimming took 2 bases from V and 0 from J, leaving 10 bases between them. This CDR3 has 15 amino acids. Germline CDR1 MNHNS, CDR2 SASEGT. CDR3 residues: CASSESGRMNTEAFF. CDR3 DNA: TGTGCCAGCAGTGAATCCGGACGGATGAACACTGAAGCTTTCTTT.

The rearrangement uses TRBV19 and TRBJ1-5; D gene unclear. CDR1 and CDR2 from the germline V gene are LNHDA and SQIVND (reference sequence). Deletions cut 6 bases from V and 0 bases from J, with 15 bases between. The CDR3 consists of 16 residues. The CDR3 nucleotides are TGTGCCAGTAGGTCTAGCCTGGGAAATAGCAATCAGCCCCAGCATTTT. Protein sequence: CASRSSLGNSNQPQHF.

This rearrangement joins TRBV19 to TRBJ1-4; no clear D. CDR3 length: 16 residues. From germline, CDR1 is LNHDA and CDR2 SQIVND (reference sequence). The ends were cut back, 5 bases at V and 4 bases at J, with 17 bases in the middle. The CDR3 nucleotides are TGTGCCAGTAGTCCCCTGTTTTCAGAAGTTAATGAAAAACTGTTTTTT. Its protein product is CASSPLFSEVNEKLFF.

The V and J genes are TRBV6-5 and TRBJ1-2, with a weak D call TRBD1 (5 bases). V was trimmed by 6 bases and J by 7 bases, leaving 12 bases between them. The CDR3 is 12 amino acids. The germline gives CDR1 MNHEY, CDR2 SVGAGI. CDR3 DNA sequence: TGTGCCAGCAGGGACGGGGGGATTGGCTACACCTTC. It specifies CASRDGGIGYTF.

Concerning this clone itself: Compared with germline, one end of the junction differs, possibly owing to a read error. The CDR3 region has the DNA TGTGCCAGCAGCTTAAGGCAGGCTTTT. This gives the protein CASSLRQAF. The chain employs TRBV11-2 and TRBJ2-2, with D uncertain. The CDR3 has 9 residues. Germline V gives CDR1 SGHAT, CDR2 FQNNGV.

The CDR3 spells CASSQTGLAPNEQFF. CDR3 bases: TGCGCCAGCAGTCAGACGGGACTAGCGCCCAATGAGCAGTTCTTC. J is TRBJ2-1 and V is TRBV4-1; 10 bases align to TRBD2. CDR1 and CDR2 from the germline V gene are MGHRA and YSYEKL. The J segment lost 6 bases and the V segment lost 6 bases, leaving 8 bases of the junction unmatched. This CDR3 is built from 15 residues.

This chain connects TRBV18 to TRBJ1-4; D is unresolved. This CDR3 comprises 13 residues. The V gene's germline CDR1 is KGHSH and CDR2 LQKENI. Trimming cost V 9 bases and J 5 bases, with 13 bases left between them. In nucleotides, the CDR3 is TGTGCCAGTCGGACGGGCCTCAATGAAAAACTGTTTTTT. Translation gives CASRTGLNEKLFF.

This sequence joins TRBV9 and TRBJ2-7; D uncertain. Germline values: CDR1 SGDLS, CDR2 YYNGEE. V was pared by 3 bases and J by 1 base, with 5 bases between. The CDR3 is 12 amino acids. CDR3 protein: CASSADSYEQYF. The CDR3 bases are TGTGCCAGCAGCGCCGATTCCTACGAGCAGTACTTC.

The rearrangement uses TRBV9 and TRBJ1-2; 10 nucleotides agree with TRBD1. The length of the CDR3 is 14 residues. Germline V gene lookup returns CDR1 SGDLS and CDR2 YYNGEE. V was clipped by 0 bases and J by 6 bases; unmatched bases: 2. As DNA, the CDR3 is TGTGCCAGCAGCGTAGTCGGGACAGGGGATGGCTACACCTTC. Protein: CASSVVGTGDGYTF.

The chain links TRBV6-6 to TRBJ2-7; D might be TRBD1 or TRBD2, each matching 6 bases. The CDR3 spans 15 residues. Looked up from germline, CDR1 is MNHNY and CDR2 is SVGAGI (reference sequence). V dropped 0 bases and J dropped 3 bases, with 12 bases sitting between them. CDR3 nucleotide sequence: TGTGCCAGCAGTTACTCAGGGGGGAGCGGCTACGAGCAGTACTTC. It translates to CASSYSGGSGYEQYF.

This chain uses TRBV4-1 with TRBJ2-7; 9 bases are shared with TRBD2. Trimming took 3 bases from V and 4 from J; bases not matched to a gene: 10. CDR1 MGHRA and CDR2 YSYEKL come from the germline V gene. The CDR3 covers 16 residues. In DNA form, the CDR3 reads TGCGCCAGCAGCCAGCAAGCGGGAGGACTTCGTTACGAGCAGTACTTC. This sequence encodes CASSQQAGGLRYEQYF.

This sequence joins TRBV14 and TRBJ2-1, with 10 bases that match TRBD2. Trimming took 3 bases from V and 5 from J; bases not matched to a gene: 4. The length of the CDR3 is 15 residues. Germline V gene lookup returns CDR1 SGHDN and CDR2 FVKESK. The CDR3 sequence is CASSQGLAYNNEQFF. The DNA of the CDR3 is TGTGCCAGCAGCCAGGGACTAGCGTACAACAATGAGCAGTTCTTC.

The rearrangement joins TRBV6-5 to TRBJ1-1, with 7 bases aligning to TRBD1. CDR1 is MNHEY and CDR2 is SVGAGI in the germline V gene. The J segment lost 0 bases and the V segment lost 7 bases, leaving 5 bases of the junction unmatched. This CDR3 has 14 residues. CDR3 loop: CASTRDSLNTEAFF. In DNA, the CDR3 is TGTGCCAGCACCCGGGACAGTTTGAACACTGAAGCTTTCTTT.

A single count supports this clone. The J gene is TRBJ2-7, the V gene TRBV15; the D gene is possibly TRBD1 (6 bases). This CDR3 is built from 15 residues. The V end was cut by 4 bases, the J end by 1 base, with 14 bases between. CDR1 and CDR2 (germline): LNHNV, YYDKDF (reference sequence). CDR3 nucleotides: TGTGCCACCAGCACCGGACAGACGGCATCCTACGAGCAGTACTTC. Protein sequence: CATSTGQTASYEQYF.

The rearrangement joins TRBV6-6 to TRBJ2-7; the D gene is possibly TRBD2 (7 bases). Trimming cost V 8 bases and J 1 base, with 18 bases left between them. The CDR3 covers 15 residues. The germline V gene encodes CDR1 MNHNY and CDR2 SVGAGI (reference sequence). The CDR3 DNA reads as TGTGCCAGCCCACGAGGGGGGGGATTGTCCTACGAGCAGTACTTC. This sequence encodes CASPRGGGLSYEQYF.

The rearrangement uses TRBV9 and TRBJ1-1; TRBD1 might be the D (5 bases). CDR1 and CDR2 from the germline V gene are SGDLS and YYNGEE. Trimming took off 0 bases at V and 0 bases at J, with 9 bases between the two ends. The CDR3 totals 15 residues. CDR3 DNA sequence: TGTGCCAGCAGCGTAGGGGGGGAAATGAACACTGAAGCTTTCTTT. Protein sequence: CASSVGGEMNTEAFF. The full variable domain, completed using reference TRBV9 and TRBJ1-1, is DSGVTQTPKHLITATGQRVTLRCSPRSGDLSVYWYQQSLDQGLQFLIQYYNGEERAKGNILERFSAQQFPDLHSELNLSSLELGDSALYFCASSVGGEMNTEAFFGQGTRLTVV.

This chain connects TRBV7-3 to TRBJ2-3, with TRBD2 identical over 9 bases. Germline loops: CDR1 SGHTA, CDR2 FQGTGA. CDR3 length equals 16 residues. The trim removed 4 bases at V and 1 base at J, leaving 6 bases unmatched. The CDR3 DNA sequence: TGTGCCAGCAGCTACGATCCTAGCGGGGGCACAGATACGCAGTATTTT. Amino acids: CASSYDPSGGTDTQYF. Full variable domain (missing parts from reference TRBV7-3 and TRBJ2-3): GAGVSQTPSNKVTEKGKYVELRCDPISGHTALYWYRQSLGQGPEFLIYFQGTGAADDSGLPNDRFFAVRPEGSVSTLKIQRTERGDSAVYLCASSYDPSGGTDTQYFGPGTRLTVL.

This chain connects TRBV7-8 to TRBJ1-2; tentatively, D is TRBD1 (5 bases). The V gene's germline CDR1 is SGHVS and CDR2 FQNEAQ. The CDR3 length is 13 residues. V was cut by 0 bases and J by 7 bases, with 9 bases left in between. DNA for the CDR3: TGTGCCAGCAGCTTAGCGGGGCTTTCTGGCTACACCTTC. Protein: CASSLAGLSGYTF.

This chain uses TRBV5-1 with TRBJ2-5; the D is unclear. V was cut by 0 bases and J by 2 bases, with 8 bases left in between. The CDR3 is made up of 14 amino acids. Germline V gives CDR1 SGHRS, CDR2 YFSETQ. The CDR3 coding sequence is TGCGCCAGCAGCTTGGCTCTCGTGCAAGAGACCCAGTACTTC. Amino acids: CASSLALVQETQYF.

This clone is a singleton in its sample. CDR3 sequence: CASSSYSNQPQHF. Written as DNA, the CDR3 is TGTGCCAGCAGCTCATATAGCAATCAGCCCCAGCATTTT. The genes are TRBV5-8 and TRBJ1-5; no clear D. The CDR3 spans 13 residues. Trimming removed 3 bases at V and 0 bases at J, with 4 bases between. Germline V lookup: CDR1 SGHTS, CDR2 YDEGEE. Based on the CDR3 plus reference TRBV5-8 and TRBJ1-5, the full variable domain is EAGVTQSPTHLIKTRGQQATLRCSPISGHTSVYWYQQALGLGLQFLLWYDEGEERNRGNFPPRFSGRQFPNYSSELNVNALELEDSALYLCASSSYSNQPQHFGDGTRLSIL.

The CDR3 protein is CASSLAINREQYF. The CDR3, as DNA: TGCGCCAGCAGCTTGGCCATAAACCGGGAGCAGTACTTC. The rearrangement joins TRBV5-1 to TRBJ2-7, with no clear D. The V and J ends lost 0 bases and 7 bases respectively, with 11 bases between them. CDR1 and CDR2 (germline): SGHRS, YFSETQ. The CDR3 runs 13 residues.

This clone was observed once. V usage is TRBV4-1 and J usage is TRBJ2-5; possible D gene TRBD1, 5 bases. CDR1 MGHRA and CDR2 YSYEKL come from the germline V gene. The CDR3 spans 15 residues. Deletions cut 1 base from V and 1 base from J, with 10 bases between. The CDR3 reads CASSQAGFSQETQYF. The DNA of the CDR3 is TGCGCCAGCAGCCAAGCAGGGTTCTCCCAAGAGACCCAGTACTTC.

The V and J genes are TRBV28 and TRBJ1-2; D is ambiguous. Per the germline V gene, CDR1 is MDHEN and CDR2 is SYDVKM. This CDR3 contains 13 residues. The germline V and J ends were trimmed by 3 bases and 4 bases, with 9 bases remaining between them. Here the CDR3 reads CASSLKQIYGYTF. The CDR3, as DNA: TGTGCCAGCAGTTTGAAACAGATCTATGGCTACACCTTC.

In DNA, the CDR3 is TGCGCCAGCAGCCAAGAACAGCGTAAACTGTTTTTT. It translates to CASSQEQRKLFF. The chain links TRBV4-1 to TRBJ1-4; D gene ambiguous. The CDR3 covers 12 residues. Trimming removed 0 bases at V and 11 bases at J, with 7 bases between. CDR1 and CDR2 from the germline V gene are MGHRA and YSYEKL.